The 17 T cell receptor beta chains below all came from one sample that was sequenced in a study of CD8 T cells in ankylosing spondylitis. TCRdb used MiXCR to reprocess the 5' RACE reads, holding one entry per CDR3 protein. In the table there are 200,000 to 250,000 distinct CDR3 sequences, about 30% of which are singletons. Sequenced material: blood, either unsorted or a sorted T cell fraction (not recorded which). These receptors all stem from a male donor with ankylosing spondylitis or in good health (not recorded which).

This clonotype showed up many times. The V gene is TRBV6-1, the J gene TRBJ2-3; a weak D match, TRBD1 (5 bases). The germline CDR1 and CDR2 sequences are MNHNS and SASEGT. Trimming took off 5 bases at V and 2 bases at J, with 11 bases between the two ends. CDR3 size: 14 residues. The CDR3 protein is CASSRQTVTDTQYF. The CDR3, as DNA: TGTGCCAGCAGTCGTCAGACAGTCACAGATACGCAGTATTTT.

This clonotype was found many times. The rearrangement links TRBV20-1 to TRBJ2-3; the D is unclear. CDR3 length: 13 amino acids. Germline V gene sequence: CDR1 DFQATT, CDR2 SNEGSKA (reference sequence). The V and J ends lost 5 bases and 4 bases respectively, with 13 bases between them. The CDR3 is CSARSGSPDTQYF. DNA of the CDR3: TGCAGTGCTCGGAGTGGGTCCCCAGATACGCAGTATTTT.

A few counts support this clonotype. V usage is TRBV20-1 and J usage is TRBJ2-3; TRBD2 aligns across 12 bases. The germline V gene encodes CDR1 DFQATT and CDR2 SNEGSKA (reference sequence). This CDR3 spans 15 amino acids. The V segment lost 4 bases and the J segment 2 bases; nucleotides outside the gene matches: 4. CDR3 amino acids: CSANRLAGVTDTQYF. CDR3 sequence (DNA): TGCAGTGCTAACCGACTAGCGGGGGTCACAGATACGCAGTATTTT.

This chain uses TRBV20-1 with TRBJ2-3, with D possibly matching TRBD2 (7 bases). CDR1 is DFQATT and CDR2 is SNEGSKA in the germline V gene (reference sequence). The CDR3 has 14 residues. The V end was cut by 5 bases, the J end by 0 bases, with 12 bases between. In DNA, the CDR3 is TGCAGTGCTCGTGGGGGGGCTAGCACAGATACGCAGTATTTT. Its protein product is CSARGGASTDTQYF.

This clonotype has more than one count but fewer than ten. The CDR3 DNA reads as TGCAGTGCTGACCGGGACAGCGATCTGGGCTACGAGCAGTACTTC. This sequence encodes CSADRDSDLGYEQYF. This rearrangement joins TRBV20-1 to TRBJ2-7; 7 bases fit TRBD1. Looked up from germline, CDR1 is DFQATT and CDR2 is SNEGSKA (reference sequence). The CDR3 length is 15 residues. After removal of 5 bases from V and 3 bases from J, the junction contained 13 bases not matched to a gene.

The CDR3 loop is CAIRNGGQGSYEQYF. The DNA of the CDR3 is TGTGCCATCAGAAATGGGGGACAGGGCTCCTACGAGCAGTACTTC. The rearrangement joins TRBV10-3 to TRBJ2-7; the match to TRBD1 covers 9 bases. Germline trimming cut 6 bases from V and 0 bases from J; bases unmatched to any gene: 6. CDR3 size: 15 residues. From germline, CDR1 is ENHRY and CDR2 SYGVKD.

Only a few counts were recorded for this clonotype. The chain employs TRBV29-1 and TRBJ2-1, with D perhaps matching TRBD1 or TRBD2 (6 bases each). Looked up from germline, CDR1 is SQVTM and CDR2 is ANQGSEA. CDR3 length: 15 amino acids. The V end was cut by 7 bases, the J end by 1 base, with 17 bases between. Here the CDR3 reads CSAVGGEHSYNEQFF. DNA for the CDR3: TGCAGCGCGGTCGGGGGCGAACATTCCTACAATGAGCAGTTCTTC.

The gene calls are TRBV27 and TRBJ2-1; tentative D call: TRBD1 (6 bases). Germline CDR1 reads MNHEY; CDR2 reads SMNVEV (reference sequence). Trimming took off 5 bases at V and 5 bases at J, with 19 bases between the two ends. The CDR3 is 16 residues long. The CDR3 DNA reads TGTGCCAGCAGTCGGGACATTGGGACGGTACACAATGAGCAGTTCTTC. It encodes CASSRDIGTVHNEQFF.

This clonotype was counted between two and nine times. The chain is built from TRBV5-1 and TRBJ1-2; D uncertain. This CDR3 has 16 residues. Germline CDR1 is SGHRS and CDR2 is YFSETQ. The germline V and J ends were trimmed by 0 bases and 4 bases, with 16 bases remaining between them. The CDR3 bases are TGCGCCAGCAGCTTGGCCGGGGTTGCTACATCCTATGGCTACACCTTC. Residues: CASSLAGVATSYGYTF.

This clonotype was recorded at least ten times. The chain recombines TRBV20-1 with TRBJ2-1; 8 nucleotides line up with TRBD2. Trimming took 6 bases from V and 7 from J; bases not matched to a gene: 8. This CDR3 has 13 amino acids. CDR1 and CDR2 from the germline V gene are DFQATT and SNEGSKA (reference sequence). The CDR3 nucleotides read TGCAGTGCCATCGGACTAGCCATGAATGAGCAGTTCTTC. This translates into CSAIGLAMNEQFF.

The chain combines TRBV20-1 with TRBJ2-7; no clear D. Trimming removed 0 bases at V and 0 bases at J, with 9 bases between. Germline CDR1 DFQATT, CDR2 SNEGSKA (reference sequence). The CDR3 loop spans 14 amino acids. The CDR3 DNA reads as TGCAGTGCTAGAGACATCTCGAGCTCCTACGAGCAGTACTTC. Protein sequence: CSARDISSSYEQYF.

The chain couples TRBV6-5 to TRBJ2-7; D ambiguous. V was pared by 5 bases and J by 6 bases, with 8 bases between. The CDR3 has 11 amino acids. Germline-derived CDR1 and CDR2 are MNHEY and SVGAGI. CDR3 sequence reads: CASSDGPEQYF. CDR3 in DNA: TGTGCCAGCAGTGACGGACCCGAGCAGTACTTC.

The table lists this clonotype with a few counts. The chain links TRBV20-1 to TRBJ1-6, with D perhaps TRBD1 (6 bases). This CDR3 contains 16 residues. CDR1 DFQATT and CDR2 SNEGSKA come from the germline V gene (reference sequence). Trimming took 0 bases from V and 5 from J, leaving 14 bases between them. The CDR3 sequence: CSARDSGDIDNSPLHF. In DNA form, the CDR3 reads TGCAGTGCTAGAGATTCAGGGGATATCGATAATTCACCCCTCCACTTT.

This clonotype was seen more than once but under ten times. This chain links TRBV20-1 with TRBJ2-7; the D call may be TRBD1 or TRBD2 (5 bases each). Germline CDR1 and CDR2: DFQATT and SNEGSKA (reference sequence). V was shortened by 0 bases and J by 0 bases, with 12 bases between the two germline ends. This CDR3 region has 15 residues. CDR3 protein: CSARDGRENSYEQYF. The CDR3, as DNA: TGCAGTGCTAGAGATGGCAGGGAGAACTCCTACGAGCAGTACTTC.

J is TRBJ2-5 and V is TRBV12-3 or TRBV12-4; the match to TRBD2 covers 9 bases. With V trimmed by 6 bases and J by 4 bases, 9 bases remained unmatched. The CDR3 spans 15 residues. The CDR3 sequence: CASSLLPTSGETQYF. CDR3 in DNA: TGTGCCAGCAGCCTCCTACCGACTAGCGGAGAGACCCAGTACTTC.

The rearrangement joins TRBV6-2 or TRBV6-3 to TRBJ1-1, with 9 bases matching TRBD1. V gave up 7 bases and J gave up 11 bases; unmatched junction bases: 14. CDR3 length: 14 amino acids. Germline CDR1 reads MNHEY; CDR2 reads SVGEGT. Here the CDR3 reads CASISGTGTFGAFF. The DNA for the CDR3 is TGTGCCAGCATTTCCGGGACAGGGACTTTTGGGGCTTTCTTT.

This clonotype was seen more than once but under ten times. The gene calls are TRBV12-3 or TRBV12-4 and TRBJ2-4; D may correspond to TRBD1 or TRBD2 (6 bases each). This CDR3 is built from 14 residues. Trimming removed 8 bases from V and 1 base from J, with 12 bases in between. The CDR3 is CASQGTGAKNIQYF. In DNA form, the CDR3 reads TGTGCCAGCCAGGGGACTGGGGCCAAAAACATTCAGTACTTC.